Shown below are 9 T cell receptor beta chains from a single sample sequenced in a study of molecular identifiers for immune sequencing clone quantification. Each CDR3 protein gets one entry after TCRdb re-called the PCR reads with MiXCR. The data contain fewer than 350,000 distinct CDR3 sequences, 20% to 25% of them singletons. Sequences were obtained from naive CD8+ T cells from blood, with Jurkat cell RNA spiked in. Sample subset: FACS-sorted CD8+CD4-CCR7+CD45RA+ naive T cells. All receptors derive from a human donor in good health. Some libraries in this study had Jurkat cell RNA spiked in.

A remark on this clonotype: One junction end disagrees with the germline gene, perhaps due to a read error. The rearrangement uses TRBV3-1 and TRBJ1-6, with D unresolved. This CDR3 spans 13 amino acids. From germline, CDR1 is LGHDT and CDR2 YNNKEL (reference sequence). The CDR3 coding sequence is TGTGCCGGCAGCCAAGCGTGGGATTCACCCCTCCACTTT. Amino acid sequence: CAGSQAWDSPLHF.

This clonotype was seen at least ten times. V is TRBV4-2 and J is TRBJ2-3; the D is unclear. V was trimmed by 4 bases and J by 2 bases, leaving 19 bases between them. The CDR3 loop spans 17 amino acids. Germline V lookup: CDR1 LGHNA, CDR2 YNFKEQ. In nucleotides, the CDR3 is TGTGCCAGCAGCCCCAGCCCTTCTGGGCTGAACACAGATACGCAGTATTTT. It yields the protein CASSPSPSGLNTDTQYF.

Ten or more counts support this clonotype. V usage is TRBV12-3 or TRBV12-4 and J usage is TRBJ2-6, with D unclear. This CDR3 comprises 17 residues. Trimming removed 5 bases from V and 0 bases from J, with 14 bases in between. CDR3 sequence: CASSLLLTPSGANVLTF. For the CDR3, the DNA is TGTGCCAGCAGTCTCTTACTAACCCCCTCTGGGGCCAACGTCCTGACTTTC.

The genes are TRBV20-1 and TRBJ2-7, with D uncertain. Trimming left V 5 bases short and J 4 bases short, with 9 bases between. CDR1 is DFQATT, CDR2 SNEGSKA, per germline (reference sequence). CDR3 size: 11 residues. The CDR3 loop is CSAGDGYEQYF. CDR3 sequence (DNA): TGCAGTGCTGGTGATGGATACGAGCAGTACTTC.

This clonotype was detected many times. This chain uses TRBV7-9 with TRBJ2-7; tentatively, D is TRBD2 (5 bases). The V and J ends lost 1 base and 3 bases respectively, with 10 bases between them. The germline V gene has CDR1 SEHNR and CDR2 FQNEAQ (reference sequence). The CDR3 sequence is 14 residues long. This chain's CDR3 is CASSLGVRDYEQYF. For the CDR3, the DNA is TGTGCCAGCAGCTTAGGCGTTCGGGACTACGAGCAGTACTTC.

With regard to this clonotype: Given a much more abundant clone one base away, this may be a read error. The CDR3 loop reads CASSYSGGGAVTGELLF. CDR3 bases: TGTGCCAGCAGTTACTCAGGCGGGGGGGCGGTCACCGGGGAGCTGCTTTTT. V usage is TRBV6-5 and J usage is TRBJ2-2, with 9 bases aligning to TRBD2. Germline assignment: CDR1 MNHEY and CDR2 SVGAGI. This CDR3 is 17 amino acids long.

As concerns this clonotype: This could be a read error, since a much larger clone is one nucleotide away. The V and J genes are TRBV7-8 and TRBJ2-3; no firm D call. Germline V gene lookup returns CDR1 SGHVS and CDR2 FQNEAQ. The CDR3 length is 13 residues. DNA of the CDR3: TGTGCCTGCAGCTTAGCCAGACGGGATACGCAGTATTTT. Its protein is CACSLARRDTQYF.

This clonotype was counted only a few times. V gene TRBV4-1 combines with J gene TRBJ2-7, with TRBD2 matching 11 bases. This CDR3 is built from 18 residues. With V trimmed by 6 bases and J by 2 bases, 15 bases remained unmatched. The germline gives CDR1 MGHRA, CDR2 YSYEKL. The CDR3 is CASSAGGSGRAPTYEQYF. CDR3 DNA: TGCGCCAGCAGTGCCGGGGGTAGCGGGAGGGCCCCAACCTACGAGCAGTACTTC.

This clonotype has a count of ten or more. The chain recombines TRBV7-9 with TRBJ2-3; 11 bases fit TRBD1. In germline, CDR1 is SEHNR, CDR2 FQNEAQ (reference sequence). This CDR3 has 15 residues. Germline trimming cut 4 bases from V and 6 bases from J; bases unmatched to any gene: 6. The CDR3 reads CASSSRTGGMDTQYF. The CDR3 DNA reads TGTGCCAGCAGCTCGAGGACAGGGGGCATGGATACGCAGTATTTT.